This is a list of T cell receptor beta chains from one sample in a study of identical twins. TCRdb reprocessed the 5' RACE reads via MiXCR and lists one record per CDR3 protein. The sample lists about 250,000 distinct CDR3 sequences, 11% to 15% seen once, with 8.5% to 10% in the top ten. Sequences were obtained from memory (CD45RO+) T cells sorted from blood. The receptors stem from a woman younger than 35 in good health. Both conserved end residues are part of each CDR3. The D gene is left open where the match is weak. Expanded clones get a size class; other rows say once, few or many, or leave the size out.

. | . | TRBJ1-1 | TRBV29-1 | TGCAGCGTTGAAGATCTGTGGCAGGCTGAAGCTTTCTTT | CSVEDLWQAEAFF
many | . | TRBJ1-3 | TRBV9 | TGTGCCAGCAGCGTAGATGGGATCTCTGGAAACACCATATATTTT | CASSVDGISGNTIYF
. | TRBD1 | TRBJ2-1 | TRBV5-1 | TGCGCCAGCAGCTTCCAGGGGGCTTCGGGGAGCTCCTACAATGAGCAGTTCTTC | CASSFQGASGSSYNEQFF
. | . | TRBJ1-1 | TRBV24-1 | TGTGCCACCAGTGATGGCCGAAACACTGAAGCTTTCTTT | CATSDGRNTEAFF
. | . | TRBJ2-2 | TRBV20-1 | TGCAGTGCTAGGATAAGGACCGGGGAGCTGTTTTTT | CSARIRTGELFF
. | . | TRBJ1-2 | TRBV6-1 | TGTGCCAGCAGCCCATATGACAGGCCCCAGGGCTACACCTTC | CASSPYDRPQGYTF
many | TRBD2 | TRBJ2-1 | TRBV7-9 | TGTGCCAGCAGCCAGACTAGCGGGAGCAATGAGCAGTTCTTC | CASSQTSGSNEQFF
. | . | TRBJ2-7 | TRBV7-8 | TGTGCCAGCAGCTTAGAACTGGCTAACTACGAGCAGTACTTC | CASSLELANYEQYF
. | . | TRBJ1-6 | TRBV7-9 | TGTGCCAGCAGCTTAGCGGATCGACCTAATTCACCCCTCCACTTT | CASSLADRPNSPLHF
few | . | TRBJ2-3 | TRBV2 | TGTGCCAGCAGTGGTCGTAGGGGCTCGACAGATACGCAGTATTTT | CASSGRRGSTDTQYF
many | TRBD1 | TRBJ2-7 | TRBV12-3/TRBV12-4 | TGTGCCAGCAGCCCAGGGGGCGAGCAGTACTTC | CASSPGGEQYF
few | TRBD1 | TRBJ2-7 | TRBV7-9 | TGTGCCAGCAGCTCACAGGGGAACGAGCAGTACTTC | CASSSQGNEQYF
. | . | TRBJ2-1 | TRBV10-3 | TGTGCCATCTCGGGACATTACAATGAGCAGTTCTTC | CAISGHYNEQFF
few | . | TRBJ2-1 | TRBV20-1 | TGCAGTGCTAGGAAAGGACCGGAGCAGTTCTTC | CSARKGPEQFF
few | TRBD2 | TRBJ2-5 | TRBV7-2 | TGTGCCAGCAGCTGGGCGGGGGAGGAGACCCAGTACTTC | CASSWAGEETQYF
. | TRBD2 | TRBJ2-1 | TRBV20-1 | TGCCGAGGACTAGCGGGAGTAGGTGAGCAGTTCTTC | CRGLAGVGEQFF
many | . | TRBJ2-3 | TRBV5-8 | TGTGCCAGCAGCTTGAAGGGGAGCACAGATACGCAGTATTTT | CASSLKGSTDTQYF
. | . | TRBJ1-5 | TRBV19 | TGTGCCAGTAGTATATGGGTGAGACAGCCCCAGCATTTT | CASSIWVRQPQHF
few | TRBD2 | TRBJ2-5 | TRBV10-3 | TGTGCCATCAGGTATAGCGGGCAAGAGACCCAGTACTTC | CAIRYSGQETQYF
. | . | TRBJ2-7 | TRBV7-2 | TGTGCCAGCAGGGGGATAACATACGAGCAGTACTTC | CASRGITYEQYF
. | . | TRBJ2-7 | TRBV9 | TGTGCCAGCAGCGTAGTGGGTACTAGCCACGAGCAGTACTTC | CASSVVGTSHEQYF
few | . | TRBJ2-7 | TRBV10-3 | TGTGCCATCAGTGATGGCAGAAGTTACGAGCAGTACTTC | CAISDGRSYEQYF
few | TRBD1 | TRBJ2-3 | TRBV27 | TGTGCCAGCAGTTCGGGACAGAGACTTACAGATACGCAGTATTTT | CASSSGQRLTDTQYF
. | . | TRBJ1-5 | TRBV27 | TGTGCCAGCAGTTTCACGGGTCTGGGTCAGCCCCAGCATTTT | CASSFTGLGQPQHF
many | TRBD1 | TRBJ1-4 | TRBV20-1 | TGCAGTGCTTCAGACAGGGTTAATGAAAAACTGTTTTTT | CSASDRVNEKLFF
. | . | TRBJ1-1 | TRBV6-5 | TGTGCCAGCAGCCAGACGGACACTGAAGCTTTCTTT | CASSQTDTEAFF
many | . | TRBJ2-1 | TRBV7-9 | TGTGCCAGCAGTCATTCCGGAACTAGACCGAATGAGCAGTTCTTC | CASSHSGTRPNEQFF
few | . | TRBJ1-1 | TRBV7-2 | TGTGCCAGCAGCTCCGGGAGCCCAAAAGAGATCTTT | CASSSGSPKEIF
. | TRBD2 | TRBJ2-1 | TRBV6-1 | TGTGCCAGCAGTACCACTTTAGGGACTAGTAACAATGAGCAGTTCTTC | CASSTTLGTSNNEQFF
. | . | TRBJ1-6 | TRBV5-1 | TGCGCCAGCAGCGCATGGGACATCCGAGATAATTCACCCCTCCACTTT | CASSAWDIRDNSPLHF
many | . | TRBJ1-2 | TRBV12-3/TRBV12-4 | TGTGCCAGCAGTTCTTCACTCTATGGCTACACCTTC | CASSSSLYGYTF
. | . | TRBJ1-1 | TRBV20-1 | TGCAGTGCTAGTCCCCTCCGGGGCATGAACACTGAAGCTTTCTTT | CSASPLRGMNTEAFF
few | . | TRBJ2-7 | TRBV7-9 | TGTGCCAGCAGCTTAGATGGGGACTCCTACGAGCAGTACTTC | CASSLDGDSYEQYF
few | TRBD2 | TRBJ2-2 | TRBV5-1 | TGCGCCAGCAGCGGGGGACTAGGGGACACCGGGGAGCTGTTTTTT | CASSGGLGDTGELFF
few | . | TRBJ1-6 | TRBV7-2 | TGTGCCAGCAGCGTCTCCGGGACCAGCAAAAATTCACCCCTCCACTTT | CASSVSGTSKNSPLHF
few | . | TRBJ2-3 | TRBV19 | TGTGCCAGTGCAGTAAATGGAGTCCAACAACTCACAGATACGCAGTATTTT | CASAVNGVQQLTDTQYF
. | . | TRBJ1-3 | TRBV12-3/TRBV12-4 | TGTGCCAGCAGTTTCGGGGGTTTTGGGGGAGGAAACACCATATATTTT | CASSFGGFGGGNTIYF
few | . | TRBJ1-2 | TRBV12-3/TRBV12-4 | TGTGCCAGCAGTGTACAGGATGGGGACTATGGCTACACCTTC | CASSVQDGDYGYTF
few | TRBD2 | TRBJ2-1 | TRBV9 | TGTGCCAGCAGCGTAGAAGGTGGCGGGAGGGCCAATGAGCAGTTCTTC | CASSVEGGGRANEQFF
. | TRBD1 | TRBJ1-3 | TRBV14 | TGTGCCAGCAGCCGAACCGGACAGGGCCCTGGAAACACCATATATTTT | CASSRTGQGPGNTIYF
. | TRBD2 | TRBJ2-7 | TRBV20-1 | TGCAGTGCTAGGACAGCGGGAGTCCCCTACGAGCAGTACTTC | CSARTAGVPYEQYF
many | . | TRBJ2-2 | TRBV9 | TGTGCCAGCAGCGCGTCAGGGGTAGTCGGGGAGCTGTTTTTT | CASSASGVVGELFF
few | . | TRBJ2-1 | TRBV7-9 | TGTGCCAGCAGCCTCCTTGCGGGATGGGACAATGAGCAGTTCTTC | CASSLLAGWDNEQFF
few | . | TRBJ2-5 | TRBV7-2 | TGTGCCAGCAGCTCTAATGTAGAGACCCAGTACTTC | CASSSNVETQYF
few | TRBD1 | TRBJ2-4 | TRBV12-3/TRBV12-4 | TGTGCCAGCAGTTTAGCCGGGACAGGGAATTCGGTTGACATTCAGTACTTC | CASSLAGTGNSVDIQYF
few | . | TRBJ2-5 | TRBV5-6 | TGTGCCAGCAGCTTGACGGTTAAAGAGACCCAGTACTTC | CASSLTVKETQYF
few | . | TRBJ1-2 | TRBV7-2 | TGTGCCAGCAGCTCCAGGTTTCCTATGGGCTACACCTTC | CASSSRFPMGYTF
few | . | TRBJ1-1 | TRBV2 | TGTGCCAGCAGCGCCCTTGGAGTGGCGAACACTGAAGCTTTCTTT | CASSALGVANTEAFF
few | . | TRBJ2-3 | TRBV7-3 | TGTGCCAGCAGCCCGACCACTAACACAGATACGCAGTATTTT | CASSPTTNTDTQYF
. | TRBD2 | TRBJ2-1 | TRBV18 | TGTGCCAGCTCACCCCGTGTTGCGGGAGGGAGGAATGAGCAGTTCTTC | CASSPRVAGGRNEQFF
many | TRBD1 | TRBJ2-7 | TRBV7-9 | TGTGCCAGCAGCTTCGGTGGACAGGCGAAGCAGTACTTC | CASSFGGQAKQYF
. | . | TRBJ1-1 | TRBV5-1 | TGCGCCAGCAGCGTTCGAGGGACTGAAGCTTTCTTT | CASSVRGTEAFF
many | . | TRBJ2-1 | TRBV20-1 | TGCAGTGCTCGCCCAGACAGGAGCTCCTACAATGAGCAGTTCTTC | CSARPDRSSYNEQFF
few | TRBD1 | TRBJ2-2 | TRBV27 | TGTGCCAGCAGTCAAGGGACAGGGCACGGGGAGCTGTTTTTT | CASSQGTGHGELFF
. | . | TRBJ2-3 | TRBV2 | TGTGCCAGCAGTGCGGACAACACAGATACGCAGTATTTT | CASSADNTDTQYF
. | TRBD1 | TRBJ1-1 | TRBV7-2 | TGTGCCAGCAGCTTAGTGGGACAGGGAAGGGCTGAAGCTTTCTTT | CASSLVGQGRAEAFF